The sequence of this T cell receptor beta chain was determined in a study of monozygotic twins with inflammatory bowel disease. Regarding the study as a whole: Neither one strong signal nor one clonotype associated with IBD was supported. Patient repertoires may carry noise from differing immunosuppressive treatments.

Blood was drawn at about 2.6 ml per donor. Concerning this clonotype itself: Its target is unknown.

The CDR3 is 15 residues long. Germline CDR1 and CDR2: SGHTA and FQGNSA. Reanalyzing the 5' RACE reads, TCRdb keeps one entry per CDR3 protein, without DNA. The sample data list approximately 400,000 distinct CDR3 sequences. The sample taken for sequencing was blood. The chain has TRBV7-2 and TRBJ2-7; with no DNA, the TCRdb D assignment of TRBD2 cannot be verified. The sequence derives from a human donor with ulcerative colitis or Crohn's disease, or a healthy co-twin of an affected twin (not recorded which). The CDR3 region is CASSLDIRTRGEQYF.